The source of this TCR beta chain is a study of PD-L1 blockade in urothelial cancer. With 1 base removed from V and 3 bases from J, the gap between germline ends came to 4 bases. This CDR3 has 13 residues. Germline CDR1 is SGHTA and CDR2 is FQGNSA. Described time point: pretreatment peripheral blood. Patients presented with locally advanced or metastatic urothelial carcinoma. Clones were read by immunoSEQ multiplex PCR, and TCRdb kept only the in-frame ones, dropping some. This table has about 79,000 clones, around 86% appearing once. This receptor was obtained from a man in his sixties with urothelial cancer. V usage is TRBV7-2 and J usage is TRBJ1-5; D is uncertain. The specimen comprised PBMCs, sampled around atezolizumab (anti-PD-L1) treatment. The DNA for the CDR3 is TGTGCCAGCAGCTTAGGGGCCAATCAGCCCCAGCATTTT. It specifies CASSLGANQPQHF.